These T cell receptor beta chains were read from a single sample in a study of blood T cell repertoires in COVID-19. Sequencing was performed with immunoSEQ multiplex PCR; in TCRdb, only in-frame clones are kept and a portion is missing. Of more than 150,000 clones in the sample, around 92% were seen once. Source material: peripheral blood. All receptors derive from a man aged 55 to 70 with acute or convalescent COVID-19. CDR3s include the opening cysteine and the closing phenylalanine or tryptophan. Fields, in order: V gene, D gene, clone size, J gene, CDR3 DNA, CDR3 protein. D genes are given only for firm matches. Clone size appears in some rows only: once, few, many, or a class for an expanded clone.

TRBV5-4	-	-	TRBJ1-5	TGTGCCAGCAGCTTGCGAGGGGAGGACAATCAGCCCCAGCATTTT	CASSLRGEDNQPQHF
TRBV3-1/TRBV3-2	TRBD1	-	TRBJ2-7	TGTGCCAGCAGCCAGGAAATGGACAGGGGAGGTCCCTACGAGCAGTACTTC	CASSQEMDRGGPYEQYF
TRBV14	-	-	TRBJ1-1	TGTGCCAGCAGCCTACAGCAGAACACTGAAGCTTTCTTT	CASSLQQNTEAFF
TRBV5-1	TRBD1	-	TRBJ1-2	TGCGCCAGCAGCCCTACCAGGGGGACAGGGTTAGGCTATGGCTACACCTTC	CASSPTRGTGLGYGYTF
TRBV12-3/TRBV12-4	-	few	TRBJ1-2	TGTGCCAGCAGCCCTACGGGTGTCTATGGCTACACCTTC	CASSPTGVYGYTF
TRBV4-1	TRBD1	-	TRBJ1-2	TGCGCCAGCAGCCAAGATCGGACAGGGGATGGCTACACCTTC	CASSQDRTGDGYTF
TRBV5-1	TRBD1	few	TRBJ2-7	TGCGCCAGCAGCGAGGACAGGGGGCTTGTCGAGCAGTACTTC	CASSEDRGLVEQYF
TRBV19	-	-	TRBJ2-2	TGTGCCAGTAGCCCTGCCGGCTCGGCATTTAACACCGGGGGGCTGTTTTTT	CASSPAGSAFNTGGLFF
TRBV5-5	-	-	TRBJ2-1	TGTGCCAGCAGCTTGCGTCCAGTAACCTACAATGAGCAGTTCTTC	CASSLRPVTYNEQFF
TRBV25-1	TRBD1	-	TRBJ1-2	TGTGCCAGCAGTGATAGGACAGGGTTCTATGGCTACACCTTC	CASSDRTGFYGYTF
TRBV3-1/TRBV3-2	TRBD2	-	TRBJ2-2	TGTGCCAGCTTGGGACTAGCGGGGGGGCGACGCACCGGGGAGCTGTTTTTT	CASLGLAGGRRTGELFF
TRBV9	-	-	TRBJ2-1	TGTGCCAGCAGCGTACAGGTTCATGAGCAGTTCTTC	CASSVQVHEQFF
TRBV7-2	-	-	TRBJ2-7	TGTGCCAGCAGCTTAGAGGACAGCTTCTCCTACGAGCAGTACTTC	CASSLEDSFSYEQYF